This TCR beta chain was documented in a study of blood T cell repertoires in COVID-19. Profiling relied on immunoSEQ multiplex PCR, and the TCRdb table lists in-frame clones only, not all of them. The table has 150,000 to 200,000 clones, 81% seen once. This TCR came from a man in his 60s with active or convalescent COVID-19. Material: peripheral blood.

The CDR3 loop reads CASSRTGNPINTGELFF. The DNA for the CDR3 is TGTGCCAGCAGCCGGACAGGGAACCCTATCAACACCGGGGAGCTGTTTTTT. The J gene is TRBJ2-2, the V gene TRBV5-4, with 8 bases that match TRBD1. Trimming removed 4 bases from V and 2 bases from J; junction bases left unmatched: 10. This CDR3 contains 17 residues. The germline V gene has CDR1 SGHNT and CDR2 YYREEE (reference sequence).